Below, one T cell receptor beta chain is given with its context. Its antigen remains undetermined. No base qualities exist here, and no much larger clone lies one base off it. The immunoSEQ Assay, a bias-controlled multiplex PCR, was used to amplify TCRbeta CDR3 regions from genomic DNA. On the authors' methods: The number of nucleated cells in each sample was estimated from the amplification of reference gene primers within the assay. To quantify the absolute abundance of each unique TCRbeta CDR3 rearrangement, sequence reads were collapsed and filtered. For each sample, productive Simpson clonality was calculated by taking the square root of Simpson's diversity index across productive rearrangements. Drawn from immuneACCESS, this table holds only the in-frame rearrangements with V and J called that TCRdb kept. Clones are partly lost; checked studies trace under half to an unresolved V gene and leave the rest unexplained. V and J calls and clone size are given by that table; D and trimming were obtained from the DNA. The sample data list 75,000 or so clones, and around 88% of these were observed just once. The ten largest clones capture around 5% of the sample.

The CDR3, cysteine through phenylalanine, is 13 amino acids long. Just CDR3 DNA is preserved here, 39 bases in frame from base 1. CDR1 SNHLY and CDR2 FYNNEI are derived from the germline V gene. V ends up 6 bases short and J 1 base short, with an unmatched junction base count of 2. Collaborating institutions collected whole blood in K2EDTA tubes following their own protocols. For TCRbeta analysis, collaborator samples were shipped as frozen whole blood, as isolated PBMCs, or as DNA extracted from either sample type. These data come from a study of blood T cell repertoires in COVID-19 (dated by TCRdb to the early 2020s). About the investigation overall: The collaborator samples originated in the United States, Italy and Spain and spanned the acute and convalescent phases of COVID-19. A de-identified subject ID, COVID-19 status, age in years and sex were almost always included in the sample metadata. Where available, HLA class I and class II types were obtained from metadata supplied by the sample provider rather than from assay-based typing. The samples were drawn from two sources: the first 160 participants of the ongoing ImmuneRACE study, and fewer than 1,500 subjects contributed by 6 global collaborators. The prospective study material was composed of cDNA or gDNA derived from T cells, B-cell-depleted T cells, or PBMCs. The dataset comprised deeply sampled blood TCRbeta repertoires from subjects exposed to, actively infected with, or recovered from COVID-19. The repertoires were made available in a free public database intended to serve as a resource for research on the immune response to SARS-CoV-2.

Paper-wide results and their limitations: Clinical and demographic metadata were provided uncurated, with the amount varying by source and participant.

The TCR sequence derives from a woman of 80 years or more with active or convalescent COVID-19. The chain is encoded by TRBV2 joined to TRBJ1-2; TRBD1 agrees with 7 junctional bases. The sample comprised peripheral blood. The bases read TGTGCCAGCAGCGGACAGGTTAACTATGGCTACACCTTC. Translated, this is CASSGQVNYGYTF.